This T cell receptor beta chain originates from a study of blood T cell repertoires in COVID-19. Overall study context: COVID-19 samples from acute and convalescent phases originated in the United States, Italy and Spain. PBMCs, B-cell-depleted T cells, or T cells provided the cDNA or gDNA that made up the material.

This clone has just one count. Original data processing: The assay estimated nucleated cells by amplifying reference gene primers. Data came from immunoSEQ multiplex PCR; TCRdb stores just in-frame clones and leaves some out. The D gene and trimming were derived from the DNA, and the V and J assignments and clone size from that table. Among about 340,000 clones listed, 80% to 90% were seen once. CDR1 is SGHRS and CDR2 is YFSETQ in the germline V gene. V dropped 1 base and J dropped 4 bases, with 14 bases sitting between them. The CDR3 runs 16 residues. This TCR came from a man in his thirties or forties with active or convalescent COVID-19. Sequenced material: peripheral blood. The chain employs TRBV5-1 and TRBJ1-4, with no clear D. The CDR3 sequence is CASSLFQAGSNEKLFF. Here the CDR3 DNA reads TGCGCCAGCAGCTTGTTTCAGGCGGGTAGTAATGAAAAACTGTTTTTT.